One and the same sample provided the 18 T cell receptor beta chains below, sequenced in a study of T cell responses to AZD1222 COVID-19 vaccine. Using immunoSEQ multiplex PCR, the repertoire was profiled, and TCRdb retains in-frame clones only, with some absent. This repertoire shows over 120,000 clones, 92% found once; its top ten account for 1.9%. The specimen was peripheral blood, collected on day 0 of AZD1222 vaccination. The receptors derive from an adult in good health.

The chain uses TRBV7-2 and TRBJ2-7, with TRBD2 matching 11 bases. Germline V gene lookup returns CDR1 SGHTA and CDR2 FQGNSA. This CDR3 region has 17 residues. J lost 7 bases, V lost 0 bases, and 11 bases had no gene match. CDR3 loop: CASSLARLAGLPGEQYF. DNA of the CDR3: TGTGCCAGCAGCTTAGCGCGACTAGCGGGGCTACCGGGGGAGCAGTACTTC.

This clone has only a few counts. The CDR3, as DNA: TGTGCCAGCAGCCCTAGGACAGGGATGAGAAATCAGCCCCAGCATTTT. This codes for CASSPRTGMRNQPQHF. The rearrangement links TRBV3-1 (or the pseudogene TRBV3-2) to TRBJ1-5, with 8 positions matching TRBD1. Trimming at V came to 4 bases and at J to 4 bases, leaving 9 bases not matched to a gene. Germline V gene sequence: CDR1 LGHDT, CDR2 YNNKEL (reference sequence). This CDR3 is built from 16 residues.

CDR3 in DNA: TGTGCCAGCAGCTTTTCTGGAAACACCATATATTTT. This codes for CASSFSGNTIYF. J is TRBJ1-3 and V is TRBV7-2; D is ambiguous. V gave up 3 bases and J gave up 1 base, with 1 base separating them. CDR3 length: 12 amino acids. CDR1 and CDR2 (germline): SGHTA, FQGNSA.

The count of this clone is one. V is TRBV5-1 and J is TRBJ1-4, with a tentative D call TRBD1 (5 bases). Trimming removed 0 bases from V and 5 bases from J, with 8 bases in between. There are 14 residues in the CDR3. The germline CDR1 and CDR2 sequences are SGHRS and YFSETQ. The DNA of the CDR3 is TGCGCCAGCAGCTTGGGGGACGGGAATGAAAAACTGTTTTTT. Protein sequence: CASSLGDGNEKLFF.

This clone came up once. V usage is TRBV3-1 (or the pseudogene TRBV3-2) and J usage is TRBJ2-7; TRBD1 or TRBD2 may be the D gene (5 bases each). Trimming took off 4 bases at V and 0 bases at J, with 7 bases between the two ends. This CDR3 is built from 13 residues. From germline, CDR1 is LGHDT and CDR2 YNNKEL (reference sequence). The CDR3 DNA sequence: TGTGCCAGCAGCCCGGGACCCTCCTACGAGCAGTACTTC. The encoded protein is CASSPGPSYEQYF.

This chain links TRBV5-1 with TRBJ1-1, with TRBD1 matching 9 bases. Germline V gene sequence: CDR1 SGHRS, CDR2 YFSETQ. Trimming cost V 8 bases and J 7 bases; bases outside gene matches: 9. The CDR3 is made up of 13 amino acids. Here the CDR3 reads CASIATGGYEAFF. As DNA, the CDR3 is TGCGCCAGTATAGCGACAGGGGGGTATGAAGCTTTCTTT.

This clone was found a few times. This sequence joins TRBV5-5 and TRBJ1-1, with TRBD1 as a possible D gene (5 bases). The CDR3 sequence is 16 residues long. Trimming cost V 2 bases and J 3 bases, with 17 bases left between them. The germline V gene encodes CDR1 SGHKS and CDR2 YYEKEE (reference sequence). CDR3 sequence (DNA): TGTGCCAGCAGCTTCTCATCCAGGGACCAAGACACTGAAGCTTTCTTT. Translating it yields CASSFSSRDQDTEAFF.

V usage is TRBV7-8 and J usage is TRBJ2-7, with D unclear. The CDR3 has 11 amino acids. CDR1 and CDR2 from the germline V gene are SGHVS and FQNEAQ. V shed 2 bases and J shed 5 bases, with 4 bases lying between them. Here the CDR3 reads CASSLYHEQYF. The DNA for the CDR3 is TGTGCCAGCAGCTTATATCACGAGCAGTACTTC. The variable domain in full, completed from reference TRBV7-8 and TRBJ2-7, reads GAGVSQSPRYKVAKRGQDVALRCDPISGHVSLFWYQQALGQGPEFLTYFQNEAQLDKSGLPSDRFFAERPEGSVSTLKIQRTQQEDSAVYLCASSLYHEQYFGPGTRLTVT.

In the case of this clone: The sample carries other DNA sequences with the same CDR3. The chain's CDR3 is CASSFGTGNQPQHF. The DNA for the CDR3 is TGCGCCAGCAGCTTCGGGACGGGCAATCAGCCCCAGCATTTT. This chain joins TRBV5-1 and TRBJ1-5, with D perhaps TRBD1 (5 bases). Looked up from germline, CDR1 is SGHRS and CDR2 is YFSETQ. This CDR3 contains 14 residues. V was pared by 2 bases and J by 2 bases, with 8 bases between. Full variable domain (remainder filled in from reference TRBV5-1 and TRBJ1-5): KAGVTQTPRYLIKTRGQQVTLSCSPISGHRSVSWYQQTPGQGLQFLFEYFSETQRNKGNFPGRFSGRQFSNSRSEMNVSTLELGDSALYLCASSFGTGNQPQHFGDGTRLSIL.

This clone has a single count. The chain couples TRBV11-3 to TRBJ2-1; D is possibly TRBD2 (7 bases). The V and J ends lost 5 bases and 6 bases respectively, with 14 bases between them. From germline, CDR1 is SGHNT and CDR2 YENEEA. This CDR3 region has 14 residues. CDR3 sequence reads: CASSVGGARNEQFF. The CDR3 nucleotides read TGTGCCAGCAGCGTAGGGGGGGCTCGCAATGAGCAGTTCTTC.

This clone was observed at least ten times. V is TRBV3-1 (or the pseudogene TRBV3-2) and J is TRBJ1-1; 8 bases map to TRBD1. The CDR3 totals 18 residues. CDR1 LGHDT and CDR2 YNNKEL come from the germline V gene (reference sequence). The ends lost 1 base at V and 1 base at J; junction bases unmatched: 11. The CDR3 reads CASSQGGQGPTQNTEAFF. Here the CDR3 DNA reads TGTGCCAGCAGCCAAGGCGGACAGGGCCCAACTCAGAACACTGAAGCTTTCTTT.

V and J are TRBV18 and TRBJ2-4; D is possibly TRBD1 (6 bases). CDR1 is KGHSH, CDR2 LQKENI, per germline. This CDR3 contains 16 residues. The germline V and J ends were trimmed by 4 bases and 0 bases, with 13 bases remaining between them. CDR3 protein: CASSLPGTPAKNIQYF. The DNA for the CDR3 is TGTGCCAGCTCACTGCCTGGGACACCAGCCAAAAACATTCAGTACTTC.

The genes are TRBV30 and TRBJ1-6, with TRBD1 matching over 7 bases. There are 15 residues in the CDR3. Losses at the gene ends were 3 bases for V and 9 bases for J; bases not matched to a gene: 11. CDR1 is GTSNPN and CDR2 is SVGIG in the germline V gene (reference sequence). The CDR3 sequence is CAWSPNDRAVSPLHF. The CDR3, as DNA: TGTGCCTGGAGCCCCAACGACAGGGCTGTTTCACCCCTCCACTTT.

The chain has TRBV7-9 and TRBJ1-6, with D tentatively TRBD1 (5 bases). V lost 6 bases, J lost 7 bases, and 13 bases lay in between. Germline V gene data show CDR1 as SEHNR and CDR2 as FQNEAQ (reference sequence). There are 14 residues in the CDR3. CDR3 DNA sequence: TGTGCCAGCAGTAAGGAGACAGAGAATTCACCCCTCCACTTT. Amino acids: CASSKETENSPLHF.

The chain carries TRBV11-2 and TRBJ1-2; D is ambiguous. V was pared by 2 bases and J by 2 bases, with 9 bases between. Germline loops: CDR1 SGHAT, CDR2 FQNNGV. The CDR3 spans 14 residues. Here the CDR3 DNA reads TGTGCCAGCAGCTTACCACGGACCAACTATGGCTACACCTTC. Translated: CASSLPRTNYGYTF.

This clone has only one observation. V is TRBV5-6 and J is TRBJ1-3; no reliable D call. The CDR3 is 17 amino acids. Germline CDR1 SGHDT, CDR2 YYEEEE. V lost 3 bases and J lost 0, with 16 bases in between. The CDR3: CASSSARVRYSGNTIYF. Here the CDR3 DNA reads TGTGCCAGCAGCTCCGCCCGGGTCAGGTACTCTGGAAACACCATATATTTT.

The chain couples TRBV28 to TRBJ2-2; tentatively, D is TRBD1 (6 bases). Trimming shortened V by 2 bases and J by 4 bases, and 11 bases separated the two germline ends. The CDR3 has 15 residues. Germline CDR1 and CDR2: MDHEN and SYDVKM. The CDR3 bases are TGTGCCAGCAGTTTAACCTCAGGGGCCACCGGGGAGCTGTTTTTT. Protein sequence: CASSLTSGATGELFF.

In this sample, this clone turned up once. The gene calls are TRBV10-1 and TRBJ2-1; 10 bases agree with TRBD2. The V and J ends lost 6 bases and 10 bases, in that order; junction bases with no gene match: 15. Germline V gene lookup returns CDR1 WNHNN and CDR2 SYGVQD (reference sequence). CDR3 size: 16 residues. The CDR3 sequence is CASSRQTSGRLGEQFF. CDR3 in DNA: TGCGCCAGCAGCAGGCAGACTAGCGGGCGATTGGGGGAGCAGTTCTTC.